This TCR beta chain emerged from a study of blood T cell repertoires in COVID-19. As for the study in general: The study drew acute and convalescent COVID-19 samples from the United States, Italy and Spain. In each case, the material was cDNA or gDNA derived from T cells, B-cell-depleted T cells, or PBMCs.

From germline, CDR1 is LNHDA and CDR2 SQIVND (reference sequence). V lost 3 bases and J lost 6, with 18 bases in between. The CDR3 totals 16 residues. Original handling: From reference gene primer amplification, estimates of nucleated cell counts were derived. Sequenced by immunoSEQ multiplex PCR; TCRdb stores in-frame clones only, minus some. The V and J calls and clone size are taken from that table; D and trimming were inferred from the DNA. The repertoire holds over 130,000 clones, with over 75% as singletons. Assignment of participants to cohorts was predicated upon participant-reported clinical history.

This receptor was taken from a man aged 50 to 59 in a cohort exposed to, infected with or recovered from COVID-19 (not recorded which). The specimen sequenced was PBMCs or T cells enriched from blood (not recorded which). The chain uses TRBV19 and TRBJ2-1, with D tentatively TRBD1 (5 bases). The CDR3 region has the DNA TGTGCCAGTAGTATTTCGACAGCCGCGCTGGCCAATGAGCAGTTCTTC. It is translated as CASSISTAALANEQFF.